Shown below are 5 T cell receptor beta chains from a single sample sequenced in a study of T cells after yellow fever vaccination. In TCRdb, the 5' RACE reads were re-called with MiXCR into one record per CDR3 protein. The table has approximately 340,000 distinct CDR3 sequences, roughly 8.7% seen once. Material: PBMCs, obtained on the day of the first yellow fever vaccination. The receptor set was obtained from a man aged 18 to 29 who received the YFV17D yellow fever vaccine.

This chain connects TRBV4-1 to TRBJ2-7; the D is unclear. Trimming removed 3 bases from V and 5 bases from J, with 14 bases in between. Germline V CDR1 and CDR2: MGHRA, YSYEKL. The CDR3 contains 14 residues. The chain's CDR3 is CASSQFSIRDEQYV. DNA for the CDR3: TGCGCCAGCAGCCAGTTCAGCATTCGGGACGAGCAGTACGTC.

The V call is TRBV5-4, the J call TRBJ2-1, with D maybe TRBD1 (7 bases). This CDR3 comprises 14 residues. Germline CDR1 is SGHNT and CDR2 is YYREEE (reference sequence). The germline V and J ends were trimmed by 3 bases and 8 bases, with 15 bases remaining between them. CDR3 residues: CASSSQGGDDEQFF. CDR3 bases: TGTGCCAGCAGCTCCCAGGGGGGAGACGATGAGCAGTTCTTC.

The rearrangement uses TRBV19 and TRBJ2-1; 7 nucleotides align to TRBD2. This CDR3 region has 15 residues. Per the germline V gene, CDR1 is LNHDA and CDR2 is SQIVND (reference sequence). V lost 3 bases, J lost 4 bases, and 6 bases stayed unmatched. Here the CDR3 DNA reads TGTGCCAGTAGTATGAGTCTAGCGGAATACAATGAGCAGTTCTTC. Protein: CASSMSLAEYNEQFF. Combining the CDR3 with reference TRBV19 and TRBJ2-1 gives the whole variable domain DGGITQSPKYLFRKEGQNVTLSCEQNLNHDAMYWYRQDPGQGLRLIYYSQIVNDFQKGDIAEGYSVSREKKESFPLTVTSAQKNPTAFYLCASSMSLAEYNEQFFGPGTRLTVL.

A few counts support this clonotype. The chain joins TRBV7-3 to TRBJ2-3; 8 bases match TRBD1. The V segment lost 4 bases and the J segment 4 bases; nucleotides outside the gene matches: 10. Germline-derived CDR1 and CDR2 are SGHTA and FQGTGA. The CDR3 has 16 residues. CDR3 coding DNA: TGTGCCAGCAGCTCCCTCTCGACAGGGGTGGCAGATACGCAGTATTTT. Protein: CASSSLSTGVADTQYF.

This clonotype was detected ten times or more. V is TRBV5-1 and J is TRBJ2-1; D call uncertain. CDR1 is SGHRS and CDR2 is YFSETQ in the germline V gene. The V gene lost 4 bases and the J gene lost 5 bases, with 4 bases spanning the gap. The CDR3 spans 11 residues. The CDR3: CASSGNNEQFF. The CDR3 bases are TGCGCCAGCAGCGGAAACAATGAGCAGTTCTTC.